What follows is one T cell receptor (beta chain) and its context. The antigen is undetermined. The V gene's germline CDR1 is ENHRY and CDR2 SYGVKD. The CDR3 covers 14 residues. Trimming took off 4 bases at V and 2 bases at J, with 12 bases between the two ends. These data come from a study of cytomegalovirus exposure and HLA in healthy donors. Overall study: A prior analysis found 117 million unique TCR beta sequences from around 200 million T cells. Of around 400 genotyped donors, roughly 81% grouped in the Caucasian-associated ancestry cluster. General observations from the study: There were some V segments, including TRBV6-2 and TRBV6-3, excluded as indistinguishable. The classifier reportedly diagnosed cytomegalovirus status with high sensitivity and specificity.

13 Jbeta primers and 60 Vbeta primers were used for the PCR. Assay: immunoSEQ multiplex PCR; the TCRdb copy retains only in-frame clones and omits some. The data hold about 130,000 clones, with around 75% observed a single time. This chain links TRBV10-3 with TRBJ2-7; D unresolved. The receptor was derived from a woman aged 50 to 65 in good health and CMV-seronegative. Material: PBMCs. The CDR3 nucleotides read TGTGCCATCAGTGCTGACACTTACCCCTACGAGCAGTACTTC. This translates into CAISADTYPYEQYF.